This T cell receptor beta chain was identified in a study of response to subunit inactivated influenza vaccine. V lost 5 bases to trimming and J lost 5 bases; unmatched junction nucleotides: 8. The length of the CDR3 is 15 residues. Germline V gene lookup returns CDR1 MNHNS and CDR2 SASEGT. Note on this clonotype: Its antigen is as yet unknown.

TCRdb reprocessed the RT-PCR reads via MiXCR and lists one record per CDR3 protein. In the table there are approximately 680,000 distinct CDR3 sequences, less than 20% of which are singletons. General observations from the study: With each seasonal influenza vaccination, the authors suggested, few new T cells are recruited.

V gene TRBV6-1 combines with J gene TRBJ2-5; 10 bases are a match to TRBD1. This sequence was found in a man over 45 who received an inactivated influenza vaccine. The material sequenced was PBMCs from blood, taken roughly 12 days after vaccination. In DNA form, the CDR3 reads TGTGCCAGCAGTAATGACAGGGGGCTTTGGGAGACCCAGTACTTC. Its translation is CASSNDRGLWETQYF.